This TCR beta chain was sequenced during a study of molecular identifiers for immune sequencing clone quantification. TCRdb itself ran the PCR reads through MiXCR, one entry per CDR3 protein. The sample includes more than 450,000 distinct CDR3 sequences, 25% of them seen just once. The sequence came from a human donor in good health. Some libraries in this study had Jurkat cell RNA spiked in. Sequenced input: naive CD8+ T cells from blood, with Jurkat cell RNA spiked in. This sample's subset: FACS-sorted CD8+CD4-CCR7+CD45RA+ naive T cells.

CDR3 nucleotide sequence: TGTGCCAGCAGCCCGGGCACATCTTATGGCTACACCTTC. The encoded protein is CASSPGTSYGYTF. This chain uses TRBV12-3 or TRBV12-4 with TRBJ1-2; unclear D gene. Trimming stripped 6 bases from V and 5 bases from J, with 13 bases between. This CDR3 spans 13 amino acids.